A selection of T cell receptor beta chains follows, all from one sample in a study of T cell responses to AZD1222 COVID-19 vaccine. Produced via immunoSEQ multiplex PCR; TCRdb's table is partial and in-frame only. The sample carries 96,000 or so clones, 75% to 90% recorded once. The sequences come from peripheral blood, collected on day 0 of AZD1222 vaccination. These receptor sequences come from an adult in good health. Each CDR3 is given with its conserved first and last residue. The order of the fields is CDR3 DNA, CDR3 protein, CDR3 length, clone size, V gene, D gene, J gene. The D gene is left open where the match is weak. Clone size appears in some rows only: once, few, many, or a class for an expanded clone.

CDR3 DNA: TGTGCCAGCAACTCGAGGGGGGAGTACCCCACAGATACGCAGTATTTT
CDR3 protein: CASNSRGEYPTDTQYF
CDR3 length: 16
clone size: once
V gene: TRBV5-8
D gene: NA
J gene: TRBJ2-3

CDR3 DNA: TGTGCCAGCAGCTTAATCGGGGGGAACACTGAAGCTTTCTTT
CDR3 protein: CASSLIGGNTEAFF
CDR3 length: 14
clone size: NA
V gene: TRBV7-2
D gene: NA
J gene: TRBJ1-1

CDR3 DNA: TGCGCCAGCAGCTTGATCGGGGAAGGACCCTACGAGCAGTACTTC
CDR3 protein: CASSLIGEGPYEQYF
CDR3 length: 15
clone size: NA
V gene: TRBV5-1
D gene: NA
J gene: TRBJ2-7

CDR3 DNA: TGTGCCAGCAGCCCCAGGGGTGCGGGAGGTCCCACCGGGGAGCTGTTTTTT
CDR3 protein: CASSPRGAGGPTGELFF
CDR3 length: 17
clone size: NA
V gene: TRBV7-8
D gene: TRBD2
J gene: TRBJ2-2

CDR3 DNA: TGCGCCAGCAGCCAAGATCGCTCAGATACGCAGTATTTT
CDR3 protein: CASSQDRSDTQYF
CDR3 length: 13
clone size: NA
V gene: TRBV4-3
D gene: NA
J gene: TRBJ2-3

CDR3 DNA: TGTGCCAGCAGCCTTACTGCTGCTGGGGCCAACGTCCTGACTTTC
CDR3 protein: CASSLTAAGANVLTF
CDR3 length: 15
clone size: few
V gene: TRBV28
D gene: NA
J gene: TRBJ2-6

CDR3 DNA: TGTGCCAGCAGTTACCCGGGACAGACCTACGAGCAGTACTTC
CDR3 protein: CASSYPGQTYEQYF
CDR3 length: 14
clone size: NA
V gene: TRBV6-5
D gene: TRBD1
J gene: TRBJ2-7

CDR3 DNA: TGTGCCAGCAGGAAAGACAGCATAGTGGGCTACACCTTC
CDR3 protein: CASRKDSIVGYTF
CDR3 length: 13
clone size: NA
V gene: TRBV27
D gene: NA
J gene: TRBJ1-2

CDR3 DNA: TGCGCCAGCAGCCAAGAGGGGACTAGCGGGAGTTACGAGCAGTACTTC
CDR3 protein: CASSQEGTSGSYEQYF
CDR3 length: 16
clone size: NA
V gene: TRBV4-3
D gene: TRBD2
J gene: TRBJ2-7

CDR3 DNA: TGTGCCAGCAGCGTAGGTGGCACCGGGGAGCTGTTTTTT
CDR3 protein: CASSVGGTGELFF
CDR3 length: 13
clone size: NA
V gene: TRBV9
D gene: NA
J gene: TRBJ2-2

CDR3 DNA: TGTGCCAGTAGTTCCAGGGAGGGAGTGAGTGAAGCTTTCTTT
CDR3 protein: CASSSREGVSEAFF
CDR3 length: 14
clone size: NA
V gene: TRBV19
D gene: NA
J gene: TRBJ1-1

CDR3 DNA: TGCGCCAGCAGCATAACCGGGACAGCAAGCACAGATACGCAGTATTTT
CDR3 protein: CASSITGTASTDTQYF
CDR3 length: 16
clone size: NA
V gene: TRBV5-1
D gene: TRBD1
J gene: TRBJ2-3

CDR3 DNA: TGTGCCAGCTCACCAAGGGGGTCTGGAAATCAGCCCCAGCATTTT
CDR3 protein: CASSPRGSGNQPQHF
CDR3 length: 15
clone size: NA
V gene: TRBV18
D gene: NA
J gene: TRBJ1-5

CDR3 DNA: TGTGCCAGCAGTCCCCCCGGGGGAAGGTTGGACACTGAAGCTTTCTTT
CDR3 protein: CASSPPGGRLDTEAFF
CDR3 length: 16
clone size: once
V gene: TRBV28
D gene: NA
J gene: TRBJ1-1

CDR3 DNA: TGTGCCAGCAGCTTAGGATTAGGTGCCGGCAATTCACCCCTCCACTTT
CDR3 protein: CASSLGLGAGNSPLHF
CDR3 length: 16
clone size: NA
V gene: TRBV7-8
D gene: NA
J gene: TRBJ1-6

CDR3 DNA: TGTGCCAGCAGCCAAGACAGGGCCCGCGCCGGGGAGCTGTTTTTT
CDR3 protein: CASSQDRARAGELFF
CDR3 length: 15
clone size: NA
V gene: TRBV14
D gene: NA
J gene: TRBJ2-2

CDR3 DNA: TGTGCCACCAGCAATGTTGGAGGTCCTCCGCATGAGCAGTTCTTC
CDR3 protein: CATSNVGGPPHEQFF
CDR3 length: 15
clone size: NA
V gene: TRBV15
D gene: NA
J gene: TRBJ2-1

CDR3 DNA: TGTGCCAGTAGCCCTCAAGATGCAGGGGGCGGATCTGAAGCTTTCTTT
CDR3 protein: CASSPQDAGGGSEAFF
CDR3 length: 16
clone size: NA
V gene: TRBV19
D gene: TRBD1
J gene: TRBJ1-1

CDR3 DNA: TGTGCCAGCAGCGCCGGGACAGGGTTAAACGAGCAGTACTTC
CDR3 protein: CASSAGTGLNEQYF
CDR3 length: 14
clone size: NA
V gene: TRBV6-2/TRBV6-3
D gene: TRBD1
J gene: TRBJ2-7

CDR3 DNA: TGTGCCAGCAGTTACAGGGATCGGCCCCAGCATTTT
CDR3 protein: CASSYRDRPQHF
CDR3 length: 12
clone size: NA
V gene: TRBV6-5
D gene: NA
J gene: TRBJ1-5

CDR3 DNA: TGTGCCAGCAGTTTAGAGTACCGGGGGAACAATGAGCAGTTCTTC
CDR3 protein: CASSLEYRGNNEQFF
CDR3 length: 15
clone size: NA
V gene: TRBV27
D gene: NA
J gene: TRBJ2-1

CDR3 DNA: TGCGCCAGCAGCAAAACGACGGCGGGAGATACGCAGTATTTT
CDR3 protein: CASSKTTAGDTQYF
CDR3 length: 14
clone size: NA
V gene: TRBV5-1
D gene: NA
J gene: TRBJ2-3

CDR3 DNA: TGTGCCAGCAAGTCCCAGGGGCCGCGGTACGAGCAGTACTTC
CDR3 protein: CASKSQGPRYEQYF
CDR3 length: 14
clone size: NA
V gene: TRBV28
D gene: NA
J gene: TRBJ2-7

CDR3 DNA: TGTGCCAGCAGCTTGGCCGGGTCCTACAATGAGCAGTTCTTC
CDR3 protein: CASSLAGSYNEQFF
CDR3 length: 14
clone size: once
V gene: TRBV7-2
D gene: NA
J gene: TRBJ2-1

CDR3 DNA: TGTGCCAGCAGCTCTCGGACTAGCGGGAGCACCGGGGAGCTGTTTTTT
CDR3 protein: CASSSRTSGSTGELFF
CDR3 length: 16
clone size: once
V gene: TRBV7-2
D gene: TRBD2
J gene: TRBJ2-2

CDR3 DNA: TGTGCCAGCAGTTTCGACGAGCAGTACTTC
CDR3 protein: CASSFDEQYF
CDR3 length: 10
clone size: NA
V gene: TRBV28
D gene: NA
J gene: TRBJ2-7

CDR3 DNA: TGTGCCAGCAGCTTGGAAGGTGTCAGCAAAAACATTCAGTACTTC
CDR3 protein: CASSLEGVSKNIQYF
CDR3 length: 15
clone size: NA
V gene: TRBV5-4
D gene: NA
J gene: TRBJ2-4

CDR3 DNA: TGTGCCAGCAGCCTAGGACTAGCGGGGATCACCTACGAGCAGTACTTC
CDR3 protein: CASSLGLAGITYEQYF
CDR3 length: 16
clone size: NA
V gene: TRBV7-9
D gene: TRBD2
J gene: TRBJ2-7

CDR3 DNA: TGTGCCAGCAGCCCGGACAGGGGGGGCTACACCTTC
CDR3 protein: CASSPDRGGYTF
CDR3 length: 12
clone size: NA
V gene: TRBV14
D gene: TRBD1
J gene: TRBJ1-2

CDR3 DNA: TGTGCCTGGAGTGTTGGGGGGAGCAATCAGCCCCAGCATTTT
CDR3 protein: CAWSVGGSNQPQHF
CDR3 length: 14
clone size: NA
V gene: TRBV30
D gene: NA
J gene: TRBJ1-5

CDR3 DNA: TGTGCCAGCACACCCGGTAGCAATCAGCCCCAGCATTTT
CDR3 protein: CASTPGSNQPQHF
CDR3 length: 13
clone size: NA
V gene: TRBV6-5
D gene: NA
J gene: TRBJ1-5

CDR3 DNA: TGTGCCAGCAGTACAGACCCCCCGGGGAACACTGAAGCTTTCTTT
CDR3 protein: CASSTDPPGNTEAFF
CDR3 length: 15
clone size: NA
V gene: TRBV6-2/TRBV6-3
D gene: NA
J gene: TRBJ1-1